The clone carrying this T cell receptor (beta chain) has more than one count but fewer than ten. The CDR3 length is 14 residues. Per the germline V gene, CDR1 is SEHNR and CDR2 is FQNEAQ (reference sequence). With V trimmed by 3 bases and J by 6 bases, 5 bases remained unmatched. Some clones are missing from TCRdb's copy, which holds only in-frame ones; the method was immunoSEQ multiplex PCR. The sample consists of around 56,000 clones, approximately 86% of them appearing once. The data originate from a study of PD-L1 blockade in urothelial cancer. The sequencing used PBMCs, collected around atezolizumab (anti-PD-L1) treatment. The receptor comes from a man aged 50-59 years with urothelial cancer. The rearrangement joins TRBV7-9 to TRBJ1-2; 9 nucleotides match TRBD1. The CDR3 reads CASSFDTGGDGYTF. CDR3 nucleotides: TGTGCCAGCAGCTTTGACACAGGGGGCGATGGCTACACCTTC.